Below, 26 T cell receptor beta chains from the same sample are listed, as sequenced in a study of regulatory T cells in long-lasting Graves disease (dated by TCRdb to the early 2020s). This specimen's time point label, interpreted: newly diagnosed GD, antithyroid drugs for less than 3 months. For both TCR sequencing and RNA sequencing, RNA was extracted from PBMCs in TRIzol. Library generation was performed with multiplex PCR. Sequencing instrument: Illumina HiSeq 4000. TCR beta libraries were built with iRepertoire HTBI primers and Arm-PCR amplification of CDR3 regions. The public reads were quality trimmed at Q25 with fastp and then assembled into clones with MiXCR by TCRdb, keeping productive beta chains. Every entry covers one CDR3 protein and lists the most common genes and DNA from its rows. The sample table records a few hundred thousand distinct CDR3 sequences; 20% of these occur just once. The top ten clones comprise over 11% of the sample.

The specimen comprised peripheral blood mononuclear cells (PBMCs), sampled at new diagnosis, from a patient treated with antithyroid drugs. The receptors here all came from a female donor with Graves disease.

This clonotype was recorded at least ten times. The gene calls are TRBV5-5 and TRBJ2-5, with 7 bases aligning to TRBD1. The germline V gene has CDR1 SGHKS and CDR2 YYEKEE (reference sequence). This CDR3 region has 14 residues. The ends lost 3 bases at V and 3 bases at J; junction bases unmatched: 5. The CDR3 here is CASSWGQWKETQYF. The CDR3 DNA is TGTGCCAGCAGCTGGGGACAGTGGAAAGAGACCCAGTACTTC.

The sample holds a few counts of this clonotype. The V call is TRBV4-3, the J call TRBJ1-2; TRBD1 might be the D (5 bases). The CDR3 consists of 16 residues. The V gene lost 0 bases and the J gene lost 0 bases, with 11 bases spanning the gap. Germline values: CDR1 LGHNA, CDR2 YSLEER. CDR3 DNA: TGCGCCAGCAGCCAAGATTCGGGGGGATCTAACTATGGCTACACCTTC. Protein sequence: CASSQDSGGSNYGYTF.

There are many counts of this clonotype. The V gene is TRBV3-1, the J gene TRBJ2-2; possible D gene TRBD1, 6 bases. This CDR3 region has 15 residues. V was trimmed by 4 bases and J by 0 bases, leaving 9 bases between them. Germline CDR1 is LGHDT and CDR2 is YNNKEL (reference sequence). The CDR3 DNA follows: TGTGCCAGCAGCCGCAGACAGGCGAACACCGGGGAGCTGTTTTTT. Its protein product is CASSRRQANTGELFF. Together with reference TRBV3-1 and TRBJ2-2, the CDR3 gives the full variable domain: DTAVSQTPKYLVTQMGNDKSIKCEQNLGHDTMYWYKQDSKKFLKIMFSYNNKELIINETVPNRFSPKSPDKAHLNLHINSLELGDSAVYFCASSRRQANTGELFFGEGSRLTVL.

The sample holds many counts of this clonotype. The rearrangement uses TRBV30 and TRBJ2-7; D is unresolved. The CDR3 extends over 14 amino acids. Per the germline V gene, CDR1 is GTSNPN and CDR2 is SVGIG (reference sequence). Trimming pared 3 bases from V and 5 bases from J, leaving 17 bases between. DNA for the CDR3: TGTGCCTGGAGCTCGAGTACCTTGGGCCACGAGCAGTACTTC. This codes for CAWSSSTLGHEQYF.

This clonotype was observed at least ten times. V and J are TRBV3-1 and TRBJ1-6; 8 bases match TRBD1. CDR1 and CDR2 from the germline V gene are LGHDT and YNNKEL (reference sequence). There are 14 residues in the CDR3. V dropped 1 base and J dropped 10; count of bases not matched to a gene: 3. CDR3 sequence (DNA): TGTGCCAGCAGCCAAGGACAGGGGAGCTCACCCCTCCACTTT. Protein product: CASSQGQGSSPLHF.

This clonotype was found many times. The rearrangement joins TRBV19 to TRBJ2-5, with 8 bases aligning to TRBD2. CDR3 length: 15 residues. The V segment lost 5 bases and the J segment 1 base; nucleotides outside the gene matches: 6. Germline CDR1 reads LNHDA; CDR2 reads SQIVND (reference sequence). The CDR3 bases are TGTGCCAGTAGTGCCCTCGGACTAGCCCAAGAGACCCAGTACTTC. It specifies CASSALGLAQETQYF.

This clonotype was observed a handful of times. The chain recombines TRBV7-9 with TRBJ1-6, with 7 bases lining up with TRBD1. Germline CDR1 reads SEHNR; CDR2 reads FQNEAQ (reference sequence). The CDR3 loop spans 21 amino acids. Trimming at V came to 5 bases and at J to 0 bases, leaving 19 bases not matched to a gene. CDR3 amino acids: CASSPTPGVGQRSSYNSPLHF. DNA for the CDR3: TGTGCCAGCAGCCCCACACCGGGGGTGGGACAGAGAAGCTCCTATAATTCACCCCTCCACTTT.

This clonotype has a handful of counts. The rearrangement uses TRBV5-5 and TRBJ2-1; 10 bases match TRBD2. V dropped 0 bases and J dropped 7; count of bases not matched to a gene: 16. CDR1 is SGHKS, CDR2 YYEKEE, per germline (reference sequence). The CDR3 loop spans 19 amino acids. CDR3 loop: CASSLESSGRAGFQNEQFF. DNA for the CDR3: TGTGCCAGCAGCTTGGAGTCGAGCGGGAGGGCCGGGTTCCAAAATGAGCAGTTCTTC.

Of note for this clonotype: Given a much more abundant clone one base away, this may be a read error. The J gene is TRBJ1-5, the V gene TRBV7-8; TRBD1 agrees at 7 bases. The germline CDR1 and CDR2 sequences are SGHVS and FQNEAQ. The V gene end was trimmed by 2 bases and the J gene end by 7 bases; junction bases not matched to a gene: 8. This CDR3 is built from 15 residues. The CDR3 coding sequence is TGTGCCAGCAGCTTAAGGGGCAGGGGGAGACAGCCCCAGCATTTT. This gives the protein CASSLRGRGRQPQHF.

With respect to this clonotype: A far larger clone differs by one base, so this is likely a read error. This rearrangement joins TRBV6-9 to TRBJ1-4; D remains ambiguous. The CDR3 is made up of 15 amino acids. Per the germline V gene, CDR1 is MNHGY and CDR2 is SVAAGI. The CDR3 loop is CASSYSWGLDEELFF. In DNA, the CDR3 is TGTGCCAGCAGTTACTCCTGGGGATTAGATGAAGAACTGTTTTTT.

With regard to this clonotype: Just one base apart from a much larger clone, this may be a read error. CDR3 DNA: TGTGCCAGCAGTGACCAACAGGGGTGGGAGACCCAGTACTTC. Translation gives CASSDQQGWETQYF. This chain joins TRBV25-1 and TRBJ2-5; 7 nucleotides align to TRBD1. The CDR3 is made up of 14 amino acids. Germline CDR1 and CDR2: MGHDK and SYGVNS. V lost 3 bases to trimming and J lost 5 bases; unmatched junction nucleotides: 6.

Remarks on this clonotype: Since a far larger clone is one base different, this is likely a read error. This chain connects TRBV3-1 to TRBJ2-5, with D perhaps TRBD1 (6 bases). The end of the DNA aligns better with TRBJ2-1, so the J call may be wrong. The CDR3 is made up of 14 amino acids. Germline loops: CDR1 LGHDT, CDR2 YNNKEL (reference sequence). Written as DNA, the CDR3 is TGTGCCGGCAGCCAAGATCGAGGGGGTTGGGAGCAGTTCTTC. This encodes CAGSQDRGGWEQFF.

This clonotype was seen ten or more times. CDR3 sequence: CASSYHTSGTSGSTDTQYF. The CDR3 bases are TGTGCCAGCAGTTACCATACATCCGGGACTAGCGGCAGCACAGATACGCAGTATTTT. The chain recombines TRBV6-2 or TRBV6-3 with TRBJ2-3, with 11 nucleotides matching TRBD2. The germline V gene encodes CDR1 MNHEY and CDR2 SVGEGT. Trimming cost V 2 bases and J 0 bases; bases outside gene matches: 10. The length of the CDR3 is 19 residues.

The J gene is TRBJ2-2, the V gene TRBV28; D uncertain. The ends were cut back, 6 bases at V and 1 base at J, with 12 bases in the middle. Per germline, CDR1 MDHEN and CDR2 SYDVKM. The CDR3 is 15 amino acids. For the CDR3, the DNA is TGTGCCAGCAGCTCCTGGACGGAGAACACCGGGGAGCTGTTTTTT. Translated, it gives CASSSWTENTGELFF.

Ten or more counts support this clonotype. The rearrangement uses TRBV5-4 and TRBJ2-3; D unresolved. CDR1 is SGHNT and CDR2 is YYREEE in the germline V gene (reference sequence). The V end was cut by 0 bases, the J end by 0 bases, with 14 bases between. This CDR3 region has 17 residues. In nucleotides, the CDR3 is TGTGCCAGCAGCTTGGTGGTGGGTAGCCGGAGCACAGATACGCAGTATTTT. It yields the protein CASSLVVGSRSTDTQYF.

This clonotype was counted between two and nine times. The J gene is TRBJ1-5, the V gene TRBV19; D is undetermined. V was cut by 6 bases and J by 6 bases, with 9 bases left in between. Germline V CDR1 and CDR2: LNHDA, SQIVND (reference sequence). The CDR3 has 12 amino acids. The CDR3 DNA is TGTGCCAGTAGACGGTGGGCTCAGCCCCAGCATTTT. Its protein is CASRRWAQPQHF.

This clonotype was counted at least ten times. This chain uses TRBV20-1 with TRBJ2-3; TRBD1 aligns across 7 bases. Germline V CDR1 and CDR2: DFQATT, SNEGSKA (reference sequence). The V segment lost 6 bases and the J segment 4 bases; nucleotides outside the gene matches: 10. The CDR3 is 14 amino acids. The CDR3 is CSAALGGGADTQYF. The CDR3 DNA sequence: TGCAGTGCGGCCCTAGGGGGCGGCGCAGATACGCAGTATTTT.

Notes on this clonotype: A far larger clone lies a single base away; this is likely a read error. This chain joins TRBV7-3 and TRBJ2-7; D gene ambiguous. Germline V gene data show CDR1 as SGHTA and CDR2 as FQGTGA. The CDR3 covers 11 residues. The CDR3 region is CASSSSSEQYF. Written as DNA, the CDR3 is TGTGCCAGCAGCTCCTCCTCCGAGCAGTACTTC.

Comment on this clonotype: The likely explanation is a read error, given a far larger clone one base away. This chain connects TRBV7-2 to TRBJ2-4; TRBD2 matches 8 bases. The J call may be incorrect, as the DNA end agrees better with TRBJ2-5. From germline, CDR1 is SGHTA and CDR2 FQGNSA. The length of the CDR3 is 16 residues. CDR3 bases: TGTGCCAGCAGCTTAGTATTTCCTAGCGGGTGGGAGACCCAGTACTTC. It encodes CASSLVFPSGWETQYF.

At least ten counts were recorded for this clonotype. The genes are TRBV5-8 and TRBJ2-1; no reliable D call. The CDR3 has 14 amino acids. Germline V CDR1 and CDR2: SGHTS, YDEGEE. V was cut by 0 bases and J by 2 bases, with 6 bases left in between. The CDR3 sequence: CASSLANTYNEQFF. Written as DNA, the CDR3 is TGTGCCAGCAGCTTGGCCAACACCTACAATGAGCAGTTCTTC.

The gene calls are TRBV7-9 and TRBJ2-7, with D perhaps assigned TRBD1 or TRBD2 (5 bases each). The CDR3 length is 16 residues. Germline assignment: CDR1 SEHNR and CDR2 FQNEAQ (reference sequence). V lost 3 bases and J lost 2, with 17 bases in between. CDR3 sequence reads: CASSFPRVGGTYEQYF. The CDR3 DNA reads TGTGCCAGCAGCTTTCCCAGGGTTGGGGGAACCTACGAGCAGTACTTC.

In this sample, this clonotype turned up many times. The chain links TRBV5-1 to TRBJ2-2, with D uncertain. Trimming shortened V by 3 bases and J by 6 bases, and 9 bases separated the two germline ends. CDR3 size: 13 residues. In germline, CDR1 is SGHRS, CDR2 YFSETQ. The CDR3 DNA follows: TGCGCCAGCAGCTGGACGGTGGCCGGGGAGCTGTTTTTT. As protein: CASSWTVAGELFF. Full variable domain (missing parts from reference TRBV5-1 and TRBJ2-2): KAGVTQTPRYLIKTRGQQVTLSCSPISGHRSVSWYQQTPGQGLQFLFEYFSETQRNKGNFPGRFSGRQFSNSRSEMNVSTLELGDSALYLCASSWTVAGELFFGEGSRLTVL.

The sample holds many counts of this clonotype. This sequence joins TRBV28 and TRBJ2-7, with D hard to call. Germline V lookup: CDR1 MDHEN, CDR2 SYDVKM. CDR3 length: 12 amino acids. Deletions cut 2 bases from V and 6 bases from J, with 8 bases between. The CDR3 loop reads CASSLEWGEQYF. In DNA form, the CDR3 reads TGTGCCAGCAGTTTAGAATGGGGCGAGCAGTACTTC.

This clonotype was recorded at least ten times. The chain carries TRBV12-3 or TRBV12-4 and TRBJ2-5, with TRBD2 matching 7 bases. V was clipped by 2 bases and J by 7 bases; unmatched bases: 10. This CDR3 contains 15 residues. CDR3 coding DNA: TGTGCCAGCAGTTTAATGGGACTATCCGCGGGGACCCAGTACTTC. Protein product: CASSLMGLSAGTQYF.

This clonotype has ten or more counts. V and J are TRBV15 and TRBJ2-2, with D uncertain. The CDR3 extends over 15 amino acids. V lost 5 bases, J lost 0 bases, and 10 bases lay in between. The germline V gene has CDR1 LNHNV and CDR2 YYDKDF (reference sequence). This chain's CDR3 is CATSPTLSNTGELFF. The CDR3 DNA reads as TGTGCCACCAGCCCCACACTATCGAACACCGGGGAGCTGTTTTTT. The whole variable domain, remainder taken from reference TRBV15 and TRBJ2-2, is DAMVIQNPRYQVTQFGKPVTLSCSQTLNHNVMYWYQQKSSQAPKLLFHYYDKDFNNEADTPDNFQSRRPNTSFCFLDIRSPGLGDTAMYLCATSPTLSNTGELFFGEGSRLTVL.

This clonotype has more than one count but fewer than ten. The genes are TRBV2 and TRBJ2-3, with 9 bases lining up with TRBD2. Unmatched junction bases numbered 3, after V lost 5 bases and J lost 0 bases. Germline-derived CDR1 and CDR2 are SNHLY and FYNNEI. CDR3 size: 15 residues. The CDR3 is CASSSLAGSTDTQYF. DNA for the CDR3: TGTGCCAGCAGTTCTCTAGCGGGAAGCACAGATACGCAGTATTTT.